This passage covers 22 T cell receptor beta chains from one sample sequenced in a study of blood T cell repertoires in COVID-19. Profiling relied on immunoSEQ multiplex PCR, and the TCRdb table lists in-frame clones only, not all of them. The sample holds 330,000 or so clones, 80% to 90% seen once. Sequenced input: PBMCs or T cells enriched from blood (not recorded which). The source is a man aged 40-49 years in a cohort exposed to, infected with or recovered from COVID-19 (not recorded which).

The gene calls are TRBV11-3 and TRBJ2-1, with 9 bases lining up with TRBD1. V was pared by 4 bases and J by 4 bases, with 8 bases of the junction left unmatched. CDR1 and CDR2 from the germline V gene are SGHNT and YENEEA. CDR3 length equals 16 residues. CDR3 in DNA: TGTGCCAGCAGCTCAGAGACAGGGGGGAAATACAATGAGCAGTTCTTC. Translated, it gives CASSSETGGKYNEQFF. The full variable domain, in which reference TRBV11-3 and TRBJ2-1 provide the parts outside the CDR3, is EAGVVQSPRYKIIEKKQPVAFWCNPISGHNTLYWYLQNLGQGPELLIRYENEEAVDDSQLPKDRFSAERLKGVDSTLKIQPAELGDSAVYLCASSSETGGKYNEQFFGPGTRLTVL.

The chain uses TRBV5-4 and TRBJ2-3; 8 positions match TRBD2. The CDR3 extends over 15 amino acids. CDR1 is SGHNT and CDR2 is YYREEE in the germline V gene (reference sequence). V shed 4 bases, J shed 0 bases, and the junction held 4 bases outside the gene matches. In nucleotides, the CDR3 is TGTGCCAGCAGCGTTAGCGGGACGAGCACAGATACGCAGTATTTT. Translating gives CASSVSGTSTDTQYF.

This clone was seen just once. Other DNA sequences within the sample encode an identical CDR3. The gene calls are TRBV7-2 and TRBJ2-5, with TRBD1 identical over 8 bases. Germline CDR1 reads SGHTA; CDR2 reads FQGNSA. Trimming removed 6 bases from V and 4 bases from J; junction bases left unmatched: 4. CDR3 length equals 13 residues. CDR3 loop: CASRGQVGETQYF. As DNA, the CDR3 is TGTGCCAGCAGGGGACAGGTGGGAGAGACCCAGTACTTC.

The chain is built from TRBV11-1 and TRBJ2-7; D is unclear. The CDR3 totals 12 residues. CDR1 is SGHAT, CDR2 FQDESV, per germline (reference sequence). V shed 2 bases and J shed 7 bases, with 9 bases lying between them. In DNA, the CDR3 is TGTGCCAGCAGCTTAAACGGGTGGGAGCAGTACTTC. This encodes CASSLNGWEQYF.

The V call is TRBV7-9, the J call TRBJ1-1; maybe TRBD1 (6 bases). The CDR3 is 15 amino acids. Trimming cost V 5 bases and J 4 bases, with 17 bases left between them. The V gene's germline CDR1 is SEHNR and CDR2 FQNEAQ (reference sequence). The DNA of the CDR3 is TGTGCCAGCAGCAACAACAGGGTCGCAGTCACTGAAGCTTTCTTT. It yields the protein CASSNNRVAVTEAFF.

V gene TRBV5-1 combines with J gene TRBJ2-1; D is possibly TRBD2 (5 bases). V was cut by 0 bases and J by 7 bases, with 5 bases left in between. The CDR3 spans 12 residues. Germline assignment: CDR1 SGHRS and CDR2 YFSETQ. In DNA form, the CDR3 reads TGCGCCAGCAGCTTGGGGACTAATGAGCAGTTCTTC. It codes for CASSLGTNEQFF.

The V gene is TRBV7-2, the J gene TRBJ1-2; the D is unclear. CDR1 SGHTA and CDR2 FQGNSA come from the germline V gene. The germline V and J ends were trimmed by 4 bases and 1 base, with 13 bases remaining between them. CDR3 length equals 15 residues. The CDR3 bases are TGTGCCAGCAGCTCAGCCCCCGGTCTTAACTATGGCTACACCTTC. Residues: CASSSAPGLNYGYTF.

V and J are TRBV5-4 and TRBJ1-2, with 10 bases aligning to TRBD1. The CDR3 contains 15 residues. J lost 8 bases, V lost 3 bases, and 10 bases had no gene match. Germline V gene sequence: CDR1 SGHNT, CDR2 YYREEE (reference sequence). CDR3 residues: CASSSPGQGGEGYTF. In DNA form, the CDR3 reads TGTGCCAGCAGCTCTCCTGGACAGGGGGGGGAAGGCTACACCTTC.

The rearrangement uses TRBV7-9 and TRBJ2-2; D unresolved. The length of the CDR3 is 14 residues. Trimming took off 3 bases at V and 1 base at J, with 6 bases between the two ends. Germline-derived CDR1 and CDR2 are SEHNR and FQNEAQ (reference sequence). CDR3: CASSFGQNTGELFF. CDR3 sequence (DNA): TGTGCCAGCAGCTTTGGGCAGAACACCGGGGAGCTGTTTTTT.

V is TRBV7-2 and J is TRBJ2-2; a possible D gene is TRBD2 (5 bases). Germline V gives CDR1 SGHTA, CDR2 FQGNSA. Trimming pared 5 bases from V and 2 bases from J, leaving 15 bases between. This CDR3 contains 16 residues. CDR3 coding DNA: TGTGCCAGCAGCCCCCAGGCCAGCGGAAACACCGGGGAGCTGTTTTTT. This translates into CASSPQASGNTGELFF.

V is TRBV20-1 and J is TRBJ1-2, with TRBD1 matching 7 bases. The germline V gene has CDR1 DFQATT and CDR2 SNEGSKA (reference sequence). This CDR3 is built from 11 residues. Losses at the gene ends were 4 bases for V and 8 bases for J; bases not matched to a gene: 4. CDR3 sequence (DNA): TGCAGTGCTATAACAGGGGACGGCTACACCTTC. Translation gives CSAITGDGYTF.

This rearrangement joins TRBV27 to TRBJ2-2; TRBD1 aligns across 7 bases. V shed 9 bases and J 0 bases; nucleotides not matched to a gene: 10. The CDR3 covers 16 residues. The germline gives CDR1 MNHEY, CDR2 SMNVEV (reference sequence). CDR3 sequence: CARPHLDRPNTGELFF. CDR3 in DNA: TGTGCCAGACCTCACCTGGACAGGCCGAACACCGGGGAGCTGTTTTTT.

V is TRBV5-6 and J is TRBJ2-3; perhaps TRBD2 as D (6 bases). The CDR3 runs 15 residues. Deletions cut 0 bases from V and 4 bases from J, with 12 bases between. Germline V gene data show CDR1 as SGHDT and CDR2 as YYEEEE. The CDR3 DNA reads TGTGCCAGCAGCTTGGCACGGACTAATCCAGATACGCAGTATTTT. It translates to CASSLARTNPDTQYF. Filled out from reference TRBV5-6 and TRBJ2-3, the complete variable domain reads DAGVTQSPTHLIKTRGQQVTLRCSPKSGHDTVSWYQQALGQGPQFIFQYYEEEERQRGNFPDRFSGHQFPNYSSELNVNALLLGDSALYLCASSLARTNPDTQYFGPGTRLTVL.

The CDR3 is CASRIGLAGVLPGDEQFF. CDR3 sequence (DNA): TGTGCCAGCAGGATCGGGCTAGCGGGAGTCCTCCCGGGGGATGAGCAGTTCTTC. This rearrangement joins TRBV2 to TRBJ2-1; 10 nucleotides line up with TRBD2. The CDR3 length is 18 residues. Germline V gives CDR1 SNHLY, CDR2 FYNNEI. J lost 8 bases, V lost 6 bases, and 19 bases had no gene match.

V usage is TRBV19 and J usage is TRBJ2-1, with TRBD2 matching 10 bases. Germline CDR1 is LNHDA and CDR2 is SQIVND (reference sequence). V was clipped by 5 bases and J by 4 bases; unmatched bases: 17. The CDR3 is 19 amino acids. The CDR3 sequence: CASSPAGLAGVLRYNEQFF. DNA of the CDR3: TGTGCCAGTAGTCCAGCAGGGCTAGCGGGAGTCCTACGGTACAATGAGCAGTTCTTC.

This clone was counted a single time. The chain links TRBV5-1 to TRBJ2-2, with 7 bases identical to TRBD1. The CDR3 consists of 18 residues. Germline lookup yields CDR1 SGHRS and CDR2 YFSETQ. The V and J ends lost 4 bases and 0 bases, in that order; junction bases with no gene match: 12. This CDR3 reads CASSNSGGTSANTGELFF. As DNA, the CDR3 is TGCGCCAGCAGCAATTCAGGGGGAACCTCCGCGAACACCGGGGAGCTGTTTTTT.

This chain joins TRBV20-1 and TRBJ1-1; D remains unclear. Germline V gives CDR1 DFQATT, CDR2 SNEGSKA (reference sequence). This CDR3 is built from 13 residues. Trimming took off 3 bases at V and 3 bases at J, with 11 bases between the two ends. CDR3 sequence reads: CSASYGVYTEAFF. In DNA form, the CDR3 reads TGCAGTGCTAGTTACGGGGTCTACACTGAAGCTTTCTTT.

The chain links TRBV4-1 to TRBJ2-7; 8 positions agree with TRBD1. The V gene end was trimmed by 6 bases and the J gene end by 5 bases; junction bases not matched to a gene: 9. Germline values: CDR1 MGHRA, CDR2 YSYEKL. The CDR3 totals 14 residues. The CDR3 reads CASSRTGIPHEQYF. The CDR3 bases are TGCGCCAGCAGTAGGACAGGGATTCCCCACGAGCAGTACTTC.

The V gene is TRBV19, the J gene TRBJ1-5; the match to TRBD1 covers 9 bases. The germline CDR1 and CDR2 sequences are LNHDA and SQIVND (reference sequence). The J segment lost 6 bases and the V segment lost 6 bases, leaving 9 bases of the junction unmatched. This CDR3 contains 15 residues. The CDR3 nucleotides read TGTGCCAGTAGCCCAACAGGACAGGGGATTCAGCCCCAGCATTTT. This sequence encodes CASSPTGQGIQPQHF.

The genes are TRBV9 and TRBJ2-1, with a tentative D call TRBD1 (6 bases). CDR1 and CDR2 (germline): SGDLS, YYNGEE. This CDR3 comprises 16 residues. V was shortened by 2 bases and J by 5 bases, with 17 bases between the two germline ends. The CDR3 DNA sequence: TGTGCCAGCAGCGTCGGGACAACTGAAGGGCACAATGAGCAGTTCTTC. Its translation: CASSVGTTEGHNEQFF.

The CDR3 reads CASSPPSGNGGDEQFF. CDR3 in DNA: TGTGCCAGCTCACCACCGAGTGGCAATGGCGGGGATGAGCAGTTCTTC. V and J are TRBV18 and TRBJ2-1; possibly TRBD2 for D (6 bases). The CDR3 sequence is 16 residues long. The V end was cut by 0 bases, the J end by 8 bases, with 17 bases between. Germline V lookup: CDR1 KGHSH, CDR2 LQKENI. The complete variable domain, with remaining parts taken from reference TRBV18 and TRBJ2-1, reads NAGVMQNPRHLVRRRGQEARLRCSPMKGHSHVYWYRQLPEEGLKFMVYLQKENIIDESGMPKERFSAEFPKEGPSILRIQQVVRGDSAAYFCASSPPSGNGGDEQFFGPGTRLTVL.

V and J are TRBV28 and TRBJ1-5, with D possibly matching TRBD1 (6 bases). With 4 bases removed from V and 4 bases from J, the gap between germline ends came to 14 bases. CDR1 and CDR2 (germline): MDHEN, SYDVKM. The CDR3 has 15 amino acids. The CDR3 sequence is CASSSGVGDNQPQHF. CDR3 coding DNA: TGTGCCAGCAGTTCAGGGGTGGGGGATAATCAGCCCCAGCATTTT.